This paragraph reports one T cell receptor (beta chain). The study ran its PCR with 60 Vbeta and 13 Jbeta primers. Data came from immunoSEQ multiplex PCR; TCRdb stores just in-frame clones and leaves some out. The table lists roughly 100,000 clones, less than 85% of them singletons. This sample was taken from a study of cytomegalovirus exposure and HLA in healthy donors. V lost 5 bases and J lost 7, with 14 bases in between. Germline CDR1 reads MGHDK; CDR2 reads SYGVNS. This CDR3 spans 13 amino acids. The source of this sequence is a man between 40 and 49 years old in good health and CMV-seropositive. Sequencing was carried out using PBMCs. The genes are TRBV25-1 and TRBJ1-2; tentatively, D is TRBD1 (5 bases). The CDR3 spells CASSRAGLGGYTF. The CDR3 DNA is TGTGCCAGCAGTAGAGCAGGGCTTGGTGGCTACACCTTC.